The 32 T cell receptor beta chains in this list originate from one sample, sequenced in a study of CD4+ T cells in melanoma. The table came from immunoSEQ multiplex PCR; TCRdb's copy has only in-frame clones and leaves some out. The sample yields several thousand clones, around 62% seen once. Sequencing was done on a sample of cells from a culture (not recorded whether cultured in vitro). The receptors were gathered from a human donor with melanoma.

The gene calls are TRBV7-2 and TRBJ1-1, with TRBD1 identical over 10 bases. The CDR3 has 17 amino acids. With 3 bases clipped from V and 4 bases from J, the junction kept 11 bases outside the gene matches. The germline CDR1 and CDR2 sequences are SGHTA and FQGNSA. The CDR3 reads CASSLWGRTGGGTEAFF. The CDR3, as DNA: TGTGCCAGCAGCTTGTGGGGGAGGACAGGGGGAGGCACTGAAGCTTTCTTT.

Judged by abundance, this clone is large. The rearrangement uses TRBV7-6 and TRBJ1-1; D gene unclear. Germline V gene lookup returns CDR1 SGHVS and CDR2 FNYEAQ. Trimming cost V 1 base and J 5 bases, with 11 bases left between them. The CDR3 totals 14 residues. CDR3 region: CASSLGTLGTEAFF. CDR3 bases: TGTGCCAGCAGCTTAGGGACTCTTGGAACTGAAGCTTTCTTT.

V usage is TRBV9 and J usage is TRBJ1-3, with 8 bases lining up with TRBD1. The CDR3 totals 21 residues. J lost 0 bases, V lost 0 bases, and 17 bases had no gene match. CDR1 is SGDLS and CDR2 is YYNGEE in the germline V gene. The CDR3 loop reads CASSVGPRTGRFGVSGNTIYF. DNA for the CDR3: TGTGCCAGCAGCGTAGGGCCCCGGACAGGGAGGTTCGGGGTCTCTGGAAACACCATATATTTT.

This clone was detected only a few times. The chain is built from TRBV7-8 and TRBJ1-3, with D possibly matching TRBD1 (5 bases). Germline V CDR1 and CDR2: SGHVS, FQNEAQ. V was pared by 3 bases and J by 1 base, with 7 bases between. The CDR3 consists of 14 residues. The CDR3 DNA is TGTGCCAGCAGCTTCGGGGGATCTGGAAACACCATATATTTT. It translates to CASSFGGSGNTIYF. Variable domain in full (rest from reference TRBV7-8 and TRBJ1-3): GAGVSQSPRYKVAKRGQDVALRCDPISGHVSLFWYQQALGQGPEFLTYFQNEAQLDKSGLPSDRFFAERPEGSVSTLKIQRTQQEDSAVYLCASSFGGSGNTIYFGEGSWLTVV.

The CDR3, as DNA: TGTGCCAGCAGTCCCCCAGGTAGCGAGCAGTTCTTC. Translated, it gives CASSPPGSEQFF. This rearrangement joins TRBV27 to TRBJ2-1; no clear D. The CDR3 sequence is 12 residues long. Germline V gene sequence: CDR1 MNHEY, CDR2 SMNVEV (reference sequence). Trimming left V 5 bases short and J 10 bases short, with 12 bases between.

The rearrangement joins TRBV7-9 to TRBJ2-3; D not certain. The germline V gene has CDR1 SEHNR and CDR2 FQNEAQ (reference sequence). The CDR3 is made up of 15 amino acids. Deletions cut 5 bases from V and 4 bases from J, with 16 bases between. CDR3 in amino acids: CASSAAGDQADTQYF. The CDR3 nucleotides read TGTGCCAGCAGCGCGGCTGGGGATCAGGCAGATACGCAGTATTTT.

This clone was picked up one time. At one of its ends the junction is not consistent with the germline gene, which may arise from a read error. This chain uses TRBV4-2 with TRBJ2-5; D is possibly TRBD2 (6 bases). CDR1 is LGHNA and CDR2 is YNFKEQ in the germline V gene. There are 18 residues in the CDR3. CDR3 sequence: CASSQGLGGLKRQESQYF. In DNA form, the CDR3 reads TGTGCCAGCAGCCAAGGGCTTGGGGGGTTAAAACGCCAAGAGTCCCAGTACTTC.

The CDR3 loop reads CASSQGTGPGTEAFF. The CDR3 nucleotides read TGTGCCAGCAGCCAAGGGACAGGCCCTGGTACTGAAGCTTTCTTT. The chain employs TRBV3-1 (or the pseudogene TRBV3-2) and TRBJ1-1; 7 bases are a match to TRBD1. This CDR3 spans 15 amino acids. Per germline, CDR1 LGHDT and CDR2 YNNKEL (reference sequence). The V gene end was trimmed by 1 base and the J gene end by 5 bases; junction bases not matched to a gene: 7.

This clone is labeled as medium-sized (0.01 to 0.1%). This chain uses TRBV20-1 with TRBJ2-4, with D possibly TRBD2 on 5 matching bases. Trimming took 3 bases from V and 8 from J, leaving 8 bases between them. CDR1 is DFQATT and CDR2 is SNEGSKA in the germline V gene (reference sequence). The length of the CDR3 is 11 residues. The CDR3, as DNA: TGCAGTGCTAGTTTAGCGTACATTCAGTACTTC. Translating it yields CSASLAYIQYF.

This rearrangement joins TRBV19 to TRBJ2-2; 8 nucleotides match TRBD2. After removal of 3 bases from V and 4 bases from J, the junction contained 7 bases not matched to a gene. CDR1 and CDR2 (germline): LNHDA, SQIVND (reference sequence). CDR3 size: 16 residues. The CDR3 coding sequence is TGTGCCAGTAGTATCTCCGCGGGGGGTGGCACCGGGGAGCTGTTTTTT. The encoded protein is CASSISAGGGTGELFF.

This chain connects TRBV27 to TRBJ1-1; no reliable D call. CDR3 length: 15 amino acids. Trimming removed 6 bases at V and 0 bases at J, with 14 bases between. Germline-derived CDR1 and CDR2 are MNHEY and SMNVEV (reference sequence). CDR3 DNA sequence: TGTGCCAGCAGGGACCCAAAAAAAATGAACACTGAAGCTTTCTTT. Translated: CASRDPKKMNTEAFF.

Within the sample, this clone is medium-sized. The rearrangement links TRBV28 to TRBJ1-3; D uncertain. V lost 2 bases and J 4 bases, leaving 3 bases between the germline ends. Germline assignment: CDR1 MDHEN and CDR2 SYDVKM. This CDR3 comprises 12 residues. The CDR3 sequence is CASSLEGNTIYF. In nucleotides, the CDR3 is TGTGCCAGCAGTTTAGAGGGAAACACCATATATTTT.

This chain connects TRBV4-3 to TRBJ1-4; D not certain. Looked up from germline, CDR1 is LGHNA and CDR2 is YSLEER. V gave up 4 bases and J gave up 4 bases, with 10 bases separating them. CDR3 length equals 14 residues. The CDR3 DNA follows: TGCGCCAGCAGCCCCGGGAGTCGTAATGAAAAACTGTTTTTT. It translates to CASSPGSRNEKLFF.

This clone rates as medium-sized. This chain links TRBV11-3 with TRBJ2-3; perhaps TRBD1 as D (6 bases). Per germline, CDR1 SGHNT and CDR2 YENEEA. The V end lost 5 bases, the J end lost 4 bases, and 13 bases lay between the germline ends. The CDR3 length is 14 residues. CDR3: CASSGRTEPDTQYF. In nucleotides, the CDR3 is TGTGCCAGCAGCGGAAGGACAGAGCCAGATACGCAGTATTTT.

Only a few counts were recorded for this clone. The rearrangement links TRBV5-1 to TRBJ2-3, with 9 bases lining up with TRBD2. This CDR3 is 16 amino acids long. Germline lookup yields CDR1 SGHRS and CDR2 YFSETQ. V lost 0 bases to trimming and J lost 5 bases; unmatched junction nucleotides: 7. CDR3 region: CASSLVASGGLDTQYF. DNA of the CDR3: TGCGCCAGCAGCTTGGTTGCCAGCGGGGGGTTAGATACGCAGTATTTT.

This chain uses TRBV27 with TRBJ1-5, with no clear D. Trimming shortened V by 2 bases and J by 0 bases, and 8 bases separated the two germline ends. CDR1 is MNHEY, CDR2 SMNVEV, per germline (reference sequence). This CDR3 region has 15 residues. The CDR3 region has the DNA TGTGCCAGCAGTTTACGGCGGAATAGCAATCAGCCCCAGCATTTT. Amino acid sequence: CASSLRRNSNQPQHF.

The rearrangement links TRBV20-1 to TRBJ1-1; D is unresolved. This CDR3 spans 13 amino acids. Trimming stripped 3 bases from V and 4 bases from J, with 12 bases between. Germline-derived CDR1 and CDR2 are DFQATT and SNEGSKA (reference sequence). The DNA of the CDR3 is TGCAGTGCTAGTAGAAAGGTAGGCACTGAAGCTTTCTTT. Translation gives CSASRKVGTEAFF.

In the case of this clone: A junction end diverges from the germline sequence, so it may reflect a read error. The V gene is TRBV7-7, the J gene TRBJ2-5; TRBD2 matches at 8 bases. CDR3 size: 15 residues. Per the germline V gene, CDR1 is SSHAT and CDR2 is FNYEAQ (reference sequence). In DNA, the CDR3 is TGTGCTAGCAGCTTAGAGGCGGGGGGCCAAGAGACCCAGTACTTC. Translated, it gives CASSLEAGGQETQYF.

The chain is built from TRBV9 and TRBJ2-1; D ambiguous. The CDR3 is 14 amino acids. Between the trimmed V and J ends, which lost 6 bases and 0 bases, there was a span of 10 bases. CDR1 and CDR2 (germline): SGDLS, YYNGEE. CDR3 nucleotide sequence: TGTGCCAGCAACGACCCAAGCTCCTACAATGAGCAGTTCTTC. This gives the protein CASNDPSSYNEQFF.

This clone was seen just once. This CDR3 is CASSLTGGMNEQFF. CDR3 sequence (DNA): TGTGCCAGCAGCTTAACGGGGGGCATGAATGAGCAGTTCTTC. The genes are TRBV7-9 and TRBJ2-1, with D possibly TRBD2 on 7 matching bases. Germline values: CDR1 SEHNR, CDR2 FQNEAQ (reference sequence). The V end lost 2 bases, the J end lost 7 bases, and 12 bases lay between the germline ends. This CDR3 is built from 14 residues.

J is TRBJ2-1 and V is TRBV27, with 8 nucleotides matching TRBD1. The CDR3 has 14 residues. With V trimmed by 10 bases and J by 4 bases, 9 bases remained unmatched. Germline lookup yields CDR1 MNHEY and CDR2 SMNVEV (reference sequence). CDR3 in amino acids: CATKGQGFYNEQFF. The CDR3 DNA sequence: TGTGCCACCAAAGGACAGGGTTTTTACAATGAGCAGTTCTTC.

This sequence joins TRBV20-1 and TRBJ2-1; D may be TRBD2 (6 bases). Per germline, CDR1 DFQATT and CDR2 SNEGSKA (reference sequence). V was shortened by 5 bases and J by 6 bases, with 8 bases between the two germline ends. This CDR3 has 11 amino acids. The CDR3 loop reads CSAWDFNEQFF. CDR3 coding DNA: TGCAGTGCTTGGGACTTCAATGAGCAGTTCTTC.

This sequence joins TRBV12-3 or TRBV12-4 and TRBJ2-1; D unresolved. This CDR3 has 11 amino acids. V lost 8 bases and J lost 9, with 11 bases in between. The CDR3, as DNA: TGTGCCAGCTACAACTGGGGTGAGCAGTTCTTC. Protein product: CASYNWGEQFF.

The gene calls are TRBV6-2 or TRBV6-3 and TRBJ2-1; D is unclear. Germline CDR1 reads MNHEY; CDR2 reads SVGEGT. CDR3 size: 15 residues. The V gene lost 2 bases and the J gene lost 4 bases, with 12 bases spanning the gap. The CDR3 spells CASSYGVGEYNEQFF. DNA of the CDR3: TGTGCCAGCAGTTACGGGGTTGGCGAATACAATGAGCAGTTCTTC.

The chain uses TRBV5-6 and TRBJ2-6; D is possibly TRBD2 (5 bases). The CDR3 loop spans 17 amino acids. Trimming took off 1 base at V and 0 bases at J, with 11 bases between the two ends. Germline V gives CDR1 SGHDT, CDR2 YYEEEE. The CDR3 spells CASSLRLARSGANVLTF. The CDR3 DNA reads TGTGCCAGCAGCTTGCGGCTAGCCCGCTCTGGGGCCAACGTCCTGACTTTC.

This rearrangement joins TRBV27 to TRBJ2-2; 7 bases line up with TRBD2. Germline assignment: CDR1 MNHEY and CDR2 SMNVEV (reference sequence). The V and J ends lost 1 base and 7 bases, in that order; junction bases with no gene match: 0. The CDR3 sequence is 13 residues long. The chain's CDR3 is CASSLWGGGELFF. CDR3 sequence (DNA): TGTGCCAGCAGTTTATGGGGGGGCGGGGAGCTGTTTTTT.

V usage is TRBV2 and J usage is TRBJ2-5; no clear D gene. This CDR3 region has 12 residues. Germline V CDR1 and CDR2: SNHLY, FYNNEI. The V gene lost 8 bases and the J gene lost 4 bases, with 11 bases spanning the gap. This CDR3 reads CASYRFGETQYF. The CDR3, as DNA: TGTGCCAGCTATCGCTTCGGAGAGACCCAGTACTTC.

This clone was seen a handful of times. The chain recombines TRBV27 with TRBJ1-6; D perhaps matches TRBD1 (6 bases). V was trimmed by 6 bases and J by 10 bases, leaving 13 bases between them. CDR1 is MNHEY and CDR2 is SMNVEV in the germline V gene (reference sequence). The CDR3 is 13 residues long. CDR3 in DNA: TGTGCCAGCAGCATAACAGGGAGCTCACCCCTCCACTTT. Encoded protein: CASSITGSSPLHF.

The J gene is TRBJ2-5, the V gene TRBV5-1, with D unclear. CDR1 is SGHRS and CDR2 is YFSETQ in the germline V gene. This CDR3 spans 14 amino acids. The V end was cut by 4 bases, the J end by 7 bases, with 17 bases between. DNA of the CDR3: TGCGCCAGCAGCCGCGACACGGAAAGAGGGACCCAGTACTTC. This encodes CASSRDTERGTQYF.

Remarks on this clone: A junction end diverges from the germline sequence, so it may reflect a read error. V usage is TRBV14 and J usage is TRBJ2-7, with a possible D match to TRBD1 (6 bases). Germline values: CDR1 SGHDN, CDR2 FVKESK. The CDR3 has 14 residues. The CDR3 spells CASSLDSEPYGQYF. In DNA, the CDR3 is TGTGCCAGCAGCCTGGACAGCGAGCCATACGGGCAGTACTTC.

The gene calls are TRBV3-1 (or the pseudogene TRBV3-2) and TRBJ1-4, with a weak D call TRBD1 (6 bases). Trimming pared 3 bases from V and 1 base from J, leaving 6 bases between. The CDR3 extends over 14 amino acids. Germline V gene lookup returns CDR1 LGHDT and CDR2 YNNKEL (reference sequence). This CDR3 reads CASSHRGTNEKLFF. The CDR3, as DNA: TGTGCCAGCAGCCACAGGGGAACTAATGAAAAACTGTTTTTT.

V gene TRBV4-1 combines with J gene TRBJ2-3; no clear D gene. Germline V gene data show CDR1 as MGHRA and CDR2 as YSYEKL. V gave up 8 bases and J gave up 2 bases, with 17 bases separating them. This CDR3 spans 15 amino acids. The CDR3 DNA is TGCGCCAGCGTCGCCCTATTGGGCCTCACAGATACGCAGTATTTT. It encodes CASVALLGLTDTQYF.